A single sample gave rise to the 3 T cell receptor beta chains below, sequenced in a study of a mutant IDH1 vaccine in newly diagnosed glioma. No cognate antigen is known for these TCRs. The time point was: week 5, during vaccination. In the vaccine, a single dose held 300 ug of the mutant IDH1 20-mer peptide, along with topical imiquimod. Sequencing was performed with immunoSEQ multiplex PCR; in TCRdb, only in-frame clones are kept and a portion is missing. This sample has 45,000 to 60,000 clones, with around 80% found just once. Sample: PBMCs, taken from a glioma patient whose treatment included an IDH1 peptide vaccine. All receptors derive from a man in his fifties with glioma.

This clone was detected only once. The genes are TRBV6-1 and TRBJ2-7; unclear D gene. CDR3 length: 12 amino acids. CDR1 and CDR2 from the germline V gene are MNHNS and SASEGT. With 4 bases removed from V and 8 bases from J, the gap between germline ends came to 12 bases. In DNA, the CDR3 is TGTGCCAGCAGTGGGCCCCCGACCAAGCAGTACTTC. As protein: CASSGPPTKQYF.

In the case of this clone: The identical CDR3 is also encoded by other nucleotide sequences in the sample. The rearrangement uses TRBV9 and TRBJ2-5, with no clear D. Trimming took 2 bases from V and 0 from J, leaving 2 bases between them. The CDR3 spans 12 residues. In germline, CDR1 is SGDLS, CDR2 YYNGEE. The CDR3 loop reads CASSVDQETQYF. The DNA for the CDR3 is TGTGCCAGCAGCGTGGACCAAGAGACCCAGTACTTC.

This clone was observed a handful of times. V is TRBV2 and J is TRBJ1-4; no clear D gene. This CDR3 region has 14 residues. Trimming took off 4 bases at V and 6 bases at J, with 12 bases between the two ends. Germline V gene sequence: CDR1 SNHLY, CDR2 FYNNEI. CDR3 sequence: CASSVEQTDEKLFF. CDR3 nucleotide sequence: TGTGCCAGCAGTGTGGAGCAAACCGATGAAAAACTGTTTTTT.